This T cell receptor beta chain was identified during a study of PD-L1 blockade in urothelial cancer (TCRdb year 2017). Study-level background: All patients started therapy in the mid-2010s and received atezolizumab 1,200 mg intravenously every 3 weeks. Twenty-five of 29 patients were males with bladder-origin urothelial cancer, and about 60% of the 29 reported a prior smoking history. Blood samples were analyzed at two time points: 3 weeks after treatment start (second dose) and 6 weeks after treatment start. Twenty-nine patients had pretreatment blood TCR-seq, about 25 had at least one posttreatment blood collection, and about 25 had tumor TCR-seq. Some ten patients reached durable clinical benefit, while around 19 patients did not. An ECOG performance status of 0 or 1 was recorded for the patients, and 0 to 3 prior chemotherapy regimens had been received by the patients. Pretreatment tumor samples, along with matched peripheral blood collected serially before and after atezolizumab treatment, underwent TCR sequencing. In the same patients, whole exome sequencing and RNA sequencing of pretreatment tumors were performed in addition to TCR sequencing. Durable clinical benefit meant progression-free survival longer than 6 months, and TCR features were also tested against progression-free and overall survival. Blood samples gave a median of about 130,000 T cells and roughly 83,000 unique TCRs, with a median clonality of approximately 0.078. An exploratory multi-omic analysis was conducted of the somatic, immune and clinical correlates of response to PD-L1 blockade with atezolizumab in urothelial cancer.

Points the paper makes about the study in general: A pretreatment peripheral blood TCR clonality below the median was linked to improved progression-free and overall survival. At 3 weeks after the start of treatment, tumor-associated TCR clones in peripheral blood had expanded more in patients with durable benefit (n of about 20, p = 0.022). Small sample size (n ≈ 27) and many exploratory analyses mean the results are intended to be hypothesis-generating.

Synthetic TCR analog templates were spiked into each PCR to estimate absolute template abundance from read counts. TCRbeta CDR3 regions were amplified from genomic DNA with bias-controlled V and J gene primers using the immunoSEQ assay. Rearranged TCRbeta segments were sequenced at approximately 20X coverage. On the authors' methods: Sequencing errors were corrected by clustering and CDR3s were annotated against IMGT to assign V, D and J genes. Downstream analyses used only productive TCRbeta rearrangements, leaving out any out-of-frame or stop-codon sequences. To compute clonality, Shannon entropy was normalized by the log of the number of unique productive sequences and then subtracted from one. Clones differing between time points or between blood and tumor were identified using Fisher's exact test with Benjamini-Hochberg correction, with an adjusted p below 0.01 applied as the threshold. TCRdb stores this immuneACCESS table with in-frame sequences only. Part of the clones is absent; in the studies checked, under half of the shortfall reflects unresolved V genes, and no reason is known for the rest. V and J calls and clone size come straight from that table; D and trimming were deduced from the DNA. In all, the sample holds tens of thousands of clones, and about 90% of those were seen once. The top ten clonotypes cover about 7.9% of the sample.

Sample time point, as interpreted from the label and publication: peripheral blood 6 weeks after treatment start. A cohort of 25 to 35 patients with locally advanced or metastatic urothelial carcinoma, treated at Memorial Sloan Kettering on a trial protocol, was included. Peripheral blood mononuclear cells were collected from each patient pretreatment and during treatment, giving between 1 and 8 total time points per patient. The Qiagen DNeasy Blood extraction kit was used to purify genomic DNA from total PBMCs and tumor samples. PBMCs were collected pretreatment and during treatment, and were isolated and stored as previously described. Worth noting for this clone: Its antigen remains unidentified. Within one base of it there is no much larger clone, and no base qualities were kept.

The germline V gene gives CDR1 as SGHDT and CDR2 as YYEEEE. Including cysteine and phenylalanine, the CDR3 has 14 amino acids. The entry retains the CDR3 DNA only, 42 bases that are in frame from base 1. V is reduced by 3 bases and J by 5 bases, leaving a spacing of 14 bases between them. The TCR sequence derives from a man between 70 and 80 years old with urothelial cancer. Material: PBMCs, obtained around atezolizumab (anti-PD-L1) treatment. Rearrangement joined TRBV5-6 to TRBJ2-5; the D segment could be TRBD1, given 7 matching bases. The CDR3 here reads CASSWGAGGETQYF. The nucleotide sequence reads TGTGCCAGCAGCTGGGGGGCAGGGGGGGAGACCCAGTACTTC.